The next 15 T cell receptor beta chains were all read from a single sample in a study of T cells in Graves' hyperthyroidism and ophthalmopathy. Amplification of TCR beta CDR3 regions was performed using RNA transcripts as template. HTBI primers were employed in a first-round RT-PCR of the TCR CDR3. TCRdb called the multiplex PCR reads again in MiXCR, with one record for every CDR3 protein. The data show around 350,000 distinct CDR3 sequences, 15% to 18% seen once. The sample comprised blood. These receptors all come from a woman between 18 and 29 years old with Graves' hyperthyroidism that later progressed to Graves' ophthalmopathy.

This clonotype was detected many times. The chain couples TRBV5-1 to TRBJ1-2; TRBD1 agrees at 10 bases. V lost 0 bases, J lost 6 bases, and 5 bases stayed unmatched. The CDR3 sequence is 15 residues long. Germline V gives CDR1 SGHRS, CDR2 YFSETQ. The CDR3 region has the DNA TGCGCCAGCAGCTTGGCCGGGACAGGGGCAGATGGCTACACCTTC. This gives the protein CASSLAGTGADGYTF.

This clonotype was recorded at least ten times. This chain links TRBV11-2 with TRBJ1-2; D is unresolved. The germline V gene encodes CDR1 SGHAT and CDR2 FQNNGV. Trimming took 4 bases from V and 0 from J, leaving 6 bases between them. This CDR3 is built from 13 residues. The CDR3, as DNA: TGTGCCAGCAGCTACGGGACTAACTATGGCTACACCTTC. Protein sequence: CASSYGTNYGYTF. Based on the CDR3 plus reference TRBV11-2 and TRBJ1-2, the full variable domain is EAGVAQSPRYKIIEKRQSVAFWCNPISGHATLYWYQQILGQGPKLLIQFQNNGVVDDSQLPKDRFSAERLKGVDSTLKIQPAKLEDSAVYLCASSYGTNYGYTFGSGTRLTVV.

Worth noting for this clonotype: A much larger clone lies one base from this, so it may be a read error. The chain uses TRBV29-1 and TRBJ2-7, with no clear D. The CDR3 length is 12 residues. The V and J ends lost 4 bases and 0 bases respectively, with 7 bases between them. The germline V gene has CDR1 SQVTM and CDR2 ANQGSEA. The CDR3 sequence: CSVGLSSYEQYF. The DNA of the CDR3 is TGCAGCGTTGGGCTTAGCTCCTACGAGCAGTACTTC.

The sample holds many counts of this clonotype. The rearrangement links TRBV5-1 to TRBJ1-1; a possible D gene is TRBD1 (6 bases). Trimming took 3 bases from V and 4 from J, leaving 13 bases between them. In germline, CDR1 is SGHRS, CDR2 YFSETQ. CDR3 size: 14 residues. CDR3 sequence: CASSSDRWSTEAFF. The CDR3, as DNA: TGCGCCAGCAGCTCAGACAGGTGGAGCACTGAAGCTTTCTTT.

This clonotype has only a few counts. The chain combines TRBV10-3 with TRBJ1-6; D not resolved. This CDR3 is built from 12 residues. The germline V and J ends were trimmed by 3 bases and 6 bases, with 3 bases remaining between them. Germline V gene lookup returns CDR1 ENHRY and CDR2 SYGVKD. DNA of the CDR3: TGTGCCATCAGTGACGGTAATTCACCCCTCCACTTT. Translated, it gives CAISDGNSPLHF.

This chain joins TRBV20-1 and TRBJ2-7, with TRBD1 matching over 9 bases. The CDR3 loop spans 15 amino acids. V dropped 0 bases and J dropped 6; count of bases not matched to a gene: 9. Germline lookup yields CDR1 DFQATT and CDR2 SNEGSKA (reference sequence). The CDR3 sequence is CSARDLGTGRREQYF. The CDR3 nucleotides are TGCAGTGCTAGAGATCTCGGGACAGGGAGGCGCGAGCAGTACTTC.

The sample holds many counts of this clonotype. This chain links TRBV30 with TRBJ1-1; D gene uncertain. V was pared by 0 bases and J by 0 bases, with 5 bases between. Germline loops: CDR1 GTSNPN, CDR2 SVGIG (reference sequence). This CDR3 contains 13 residues. The CDR3 coding sequence is TGTGCCTGGAGTGTGAGCCTGAACACTGAAGCTTTCTTT. This translates into CAWSVSLNTEAFF.

In its sample, this clonotype was seen many times. The gene calls are TRBV27 and TRBJ1-4; D remains ambiguous. The CDR3 has 15 residues. With 5 bases removed from V and 2 bases from J, the gap between germline ends came to 12 bases. The germline V gene encodes CDR1 MNHEY and CDR2 SMNVEV (reference sequence). CDR3 sequence (DNA): TGTGCCAGCAGTCCAGCACCCTCCACTAATGAAAAACTGTTTTTT. It translates to CASSPAPSTNEKLFF.

This clonotype was seen at least ten times. CDR3 loop: CASSQLAQYTDTQYF. CDR3 DNA sequence: TGTGCCAGCAGCCAGCTAGCGCAGTACACAGATACGCAGTATTTT. The V and J genes are TRBV14 and TRBJ2-3; possibly TRBD2 for D (6 bases). The CDR3 is made up of 15 amino acids. The germline V and J ends were trimmed by 3 bases and 2 bases, with 12 bases remaining between them. The germline V gene encodes CDR1 SGHDN and CDR2 FVKESK.

The chain links TRBV4-2 to TRBJ2-7; 7 bases agree with TRBD1. Germline CDR1 reads LGHNA; CDR2 reads YNFKEQ. This CDR3 has 15 residues. Trimming cost V 4 bases and J 6 bases; bases outside gene matches: 12. CDR3 sequence: CASSRPSGQVLEQYF. CDR3 DNA sequence: TGTGCCAGCAGCCGCCCCTCTGGACAGGTACTCGAGCAGTACTTC.

This clonotype was seen ten or more times. The chain uses TRBV20-1 and TRBJ2-5, with 7 positions matching TRBD1. Looked up from germline, CDR1 is DFQATT and CDR2 is SNEGSKA (reference sequence). V gave up 3 bases and J gave up 13 bases; unmatched junction bases: 8. The CDR3 sequence is 11 residues long. The CDR3 sequence: CSASISGQSYF. The CDR3 DNA reads as TGCAGTGCTAGTATATCGGGACAGTCGTACTTC.

The gene calls are TRBV28 and TRBJ1-2; tentatively, D is TRBD1 (6 bases). V gave up 7 bases and J gave up 6 bases, with 18 bases separating them. Germline CDR1 MDHEN, CDR2 SYDVKM. The CDR3 is 14 residues long. The CDR3 sequence: CASNRGGRTDGYTF. In nucleotides, the CDR3 is TGTGCCAGCAATCGGGGGGGCCGAACGGATGGCTACACCTTC.

This rearrangement joins TRBV2 to TRBJ2-7; D is unresolved. CDR3 length: 14 amino acids. Germline V gene lookup returns CDR1 SNHLY and CDR2 FYNNEI. Trimming took 7 bases from V and 1 from J, leaving 14 bases between them. The CDR3 loop reads CASKERFGSYEQYF. As DNA, the CDR3 is TGTGCCAGCAAGGAACGGTTCGGTTCCTACGAGCAGTACTTC.

The gene calls are TRBV6-1 and TRBJ2-3; 7 bases map to TRBD2. V shed 6 bases, J shed 1 base, and the junction held 7 bases outside the gene matches. Germline V gene data show CDR1 as MNHNS and CDR2 as SASEGT. The CDR3 length is 15 residues. DNA of the CDR3: TGTGCCAGCAGGGGGCTAGCGGTTCGCACAGATACGCAGTATTTT. Its protein product is CASRGLAVRTDTQYF.

This clonotype occurred a few times. The chain links TRBV5-6 to TRBJ2-5, with D hard to call. The CDR3 spans 15 residues. The germline V and J ends were trimmed by 3 bases and 0 bases, with 12 bases remaining between them. The germline gives CDR1 SGHDT, CDR2 YYEEEE. CDR3: CASSSRVVDQETQYF. CDR3 DNA: TGTGCCAGCAGCTCCCGAGTTGTGGACCAAGAGACCCAGTACTTC.